This T cell receptor beta chain stems from a study of lymphopenia after photon versus proton radiotherapy. Overall study findings and caveats: Authors raise, but do not show, better survival with proton therapy. Oligoclonal CD8+ Temra expansion after nadir drove photon patients' diversity drop. Under photons, naive T cells and diversity fell while effector/memory populations rose. A bigger post-nadir fall in TCR diversity correlated inversely with survival time in deceased patients.

TCRdb's table, derived via immunoSEQ multiplex PCR, lists solely in-frame clones and lacks some. The data hold over 50,000 clones, with around 87% observed a single time. Germline V gives CDR1 MNHNY, CDR2 SVGAGI (reference sequence). This CDR3 spans 14 amino acids. Unmatched junction bases numbered 8, after V lost 7 bases and J lost 4 bases. With respect to this clone: Antigen: not known.

The receptor was isolated from a man aged 40-50 years with gastric cancer. This chain links TRBV6-6 with TRBJ2-3; the match to TRBD2 covers 7 bases. Source: peripheral blood, taken from a patient treated with photon-based radiotherapy. CDR3 DNA sequence: TGTGCCAGCATGGGCGGGGGAAGACCAGATACGCAGTATTTT. Translating it yields CASMGGGRPDTQYF.